The rows below give T cell receptor beta chains drawn from one sample of a study of blood T cell repertoires in COVID-19. Data came from immunoSEQ multiplex PCR; TCRdb stores just in-frame clones and leaves some out. Among about 460,000 clones listed, 80% to 90% were seen once. The sample comprised PBMCs or T cells enriched from blood (not recorded which). The receptors here all came from a woman aged 55 to 70 who had recovered from COVID-19. Each CDR3 is given with its conserved first and last residue. The order of the fields is J gene, clone size, V gene, D gene, CDR3 DNA, CDR3 protein. D genes are given only for firm matches. A clone size is listed for some rows: how often the clone was seen (once, few, many), or a class if it is expanded.

j_call: TRBJ1-1
clone_size: .
v_call: TRBV30
d_call: .
cdr3_nt: TGTGCCTGGAGTGTACGAGGGCTTGAAGCTTTCTTT
cdr3_aa: CAWSVRGLEAFF

j_call: TRBJ2-2
clone_size: .
v_call: TRBV19
d_call: TRBD1
cdr3_nt: TGTGCCAGTACCATCCTCAGGGGGCGAGACACCGGGGAGCTGTTTTTT
cdr3_aa: CASTILRGRDTGELFF

j_call: TRBJ1-2
clone_size: .
v_call: TRBV4-2
d_call: TRBD1
cdr3_nt: TGTGCCAGCAGCCAAGATTTAGGACAGGGGGCAGGTGGCTACACCTTC
cdr3_aa: CASSQDLGQGAGGYTF

j_call: TRBJ1-2
clone_size: .
v_call: TRBV6-5
d_call: .
cdr3_nt: TGTGCCAGCAGCCTCTATCCGGGACAAGGCGGCTACACCTTC
cdr3_aa: CASSLYPGQGGYTF

j_call: TRBJ1-1
clone_size: .
v_call: TRBV2
d_call: TRBD1
cdr3_nt: TGTGCCAGCTCAGGGGGCTTTGTCACTGAAGCTTTCTTT
cdr3_aa: CASSGGFVTEAFF

j_call: TRBJ2-1
clone_size: .
v_call: TRBV7-9
d_call: TRBD1
cdr3_nt: TGTGCCAGCAGACCTACAGGGGCAACGGCTCATGAGCAGTTCTTC
cdr3_aa: CASRPTGATAHEQFF

j_call: TRBJ2-1
clone_size: .
v_call: TRBV27
d_call: .
cdr3_nt: TGTGCCAGCAGTTTAGAGGGCACCCTCCACAATGAGCAGTTCTTC
cdr3_aa: CASSLEGTLHNEQFF

j_call: TRBJ1-1
clone_size: few
v_call: TRBV6-5
d_call: .
cdr3_nt: TGTGCCAGCAGCAGGGATTTCACTGAAGCTTTCTTT
cdr3_aa: CASSRDFTEAFF

j_call: TRBJ2-5
clone_size: .
v_call: TRBV9
d_call: TRBD1
cdr3_nt: TGTGCCAGCAGCGTGGGGACAGCCTCCAGGGCCCAGTACTTC
cdr3_aa: CASSVGTASRAQYF

j_call: TRBJ1-6
clone_size: .
v_call: TRBV10-3
d_call: .
cdr3_nt: TGTGCCATCAGTGAAGGGAGTAATAATTCACCCCTCCACTTT
cdr3_aa: CAISEGSNNSPLHF

j_call: TRBJ1-2
clone_size: .
v_call: TRBV5-1
d_call: TRBD1
cdr3_nt: TGCGCCAGCAAAGCGGGACAGGGCAACTATGGCTACACCTTC
cdr3_aa: CASKAGQGNYGYTF

j_call: TRBJ2-6
clone_size: once
v_call: TRBV7-8
d_call: .
cdr3_nt: TGTGCCAGCAGCTTACCAGGGGCTGGGGCCAACGTCCTGACTTTC
cdr3_aa: CASSLPGAGANVLTF

j_call: TRBJ1-2
clone_size: .
v_call: TRBV28
d_call: TRBD1
cdr3_nt: TGTGCCAGCCATGGACAGGGGAAAAGTAACTATGGCTACACCTTC
cdr3_aa: CASHGQGKSNYGYTF

j_call: TRBJ2-3
clone_size: .
v_call: TRBV7-2
d_call: .
cdr3_nt: TGTGCCAGCAGCTTAGTGGCGGGAAGCACAGATACGCAGTATTTT
cdr3_aa: CASSLVAGSTDTQYF

j_call: TRBJ2-3
clone_size: once
v_call: TRBV18
d_call: TRBD1
cdr3_nt: TGTGCCAGCTCACTAGCAGGGGGCGCCGCAGATACGCAGTATTTT
cdr3_aa: CASSLAGGAADTQYF

j_call: TRBJ1-6
clone_size: .
v_call: TRBV2
d_call: .
cdr3_nt: TGTGCCAGCAGTGAAGGCGGGGGAGGCAGGTCACCCCTCCACTTT
cdr3_aa: CASSEGGGGRSPLHF